This T cell receptor (beta chain) was sequenced during a study of T cell changes during pregnancy in multiple sclerosis. Sequenced by immunoSEQ multiplex PCR; TCRdb stores in-frame clones only, minus some. This table holds some 60,000 clones, under 95% found once. V was clipped by 2 bases and J by 8 bases, with 13 bases between them. CDR1 is SGHNT and CDR2 is YYREEE in the germline V gene (reference sequence). This CDR3 comprises 13 residues. This clone has just a few counts. The sequenced sample was peripheral blood, obtained in the first trimester of pregnancy. The rearrangement joins TRBV5-4 to TRBJ1-2, with D uncertain. The receptor was isolated from a female donor in good health, enrolled as a control in a pregnancy study. DNA for the CDR3: TGTGCCAGCAGCTTAGATCCTAAGCGGGGCTACACCTTC. It yields the protein CASSLDPKRGYTF.